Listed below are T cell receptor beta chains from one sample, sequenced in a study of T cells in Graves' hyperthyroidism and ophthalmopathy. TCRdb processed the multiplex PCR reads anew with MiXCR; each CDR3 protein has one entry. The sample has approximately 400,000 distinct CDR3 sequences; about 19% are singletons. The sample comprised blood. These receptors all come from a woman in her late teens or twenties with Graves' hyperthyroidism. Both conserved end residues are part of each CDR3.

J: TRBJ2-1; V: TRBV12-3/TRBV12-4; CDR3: CASSLVGGSYNEQFF
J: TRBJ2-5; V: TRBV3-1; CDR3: CASSQESAGGQETQYF
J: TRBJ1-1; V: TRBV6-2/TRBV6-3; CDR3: CASSPGAGAFF
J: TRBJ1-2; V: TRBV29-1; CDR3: CSVARPTYGYTF
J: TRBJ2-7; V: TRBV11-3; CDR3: CASSLRTVPLYEQYF
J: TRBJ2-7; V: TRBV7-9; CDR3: CASSHRDSYEQYF
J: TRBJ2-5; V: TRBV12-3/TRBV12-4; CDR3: CASSFGTGGGETQYF
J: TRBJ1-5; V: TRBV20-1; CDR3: CSARGTDFSNQPQHF
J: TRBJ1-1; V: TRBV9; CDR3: CASSVLGYGEAFF
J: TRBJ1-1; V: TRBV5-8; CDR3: CASSLWFMNTEAFF
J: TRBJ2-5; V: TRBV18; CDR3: CASSPPDRQETQYF
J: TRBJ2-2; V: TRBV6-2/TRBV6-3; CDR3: CASSYSTLLWATADTGELFF
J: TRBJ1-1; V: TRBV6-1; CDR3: CASSEPGGENTEAFF
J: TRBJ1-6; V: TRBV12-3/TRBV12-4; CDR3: CASSRGTSGNSPLHF
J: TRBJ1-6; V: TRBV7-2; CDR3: CASSFETGVSPLHF
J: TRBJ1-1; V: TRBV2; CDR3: CASSDYGTLNTEAFF
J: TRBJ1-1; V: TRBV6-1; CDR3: CASRAGGAGNTEAFF
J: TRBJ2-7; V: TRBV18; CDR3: CASSPPWAYEQYF
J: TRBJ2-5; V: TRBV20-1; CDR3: CSAATQGGETQYF
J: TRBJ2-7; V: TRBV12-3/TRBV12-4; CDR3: CASSWDRIYEQYF
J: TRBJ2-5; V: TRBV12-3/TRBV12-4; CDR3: CASTFGGQESQYF
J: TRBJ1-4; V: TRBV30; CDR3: CAWSGGGGDEKLFF
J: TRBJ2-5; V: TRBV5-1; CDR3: CASSLAGTSFPETQYF
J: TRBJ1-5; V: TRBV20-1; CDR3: CSARQGPESAQHF
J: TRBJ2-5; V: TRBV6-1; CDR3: CASSGDSQETQYF
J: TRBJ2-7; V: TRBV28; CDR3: CASSSTGRVQYF
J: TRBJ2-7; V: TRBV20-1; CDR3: CSARDLRDRGFDEQYF
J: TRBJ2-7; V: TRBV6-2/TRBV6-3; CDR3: CASSWREAYEQYF
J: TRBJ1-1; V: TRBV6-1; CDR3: CASSMQGGNTEAFF
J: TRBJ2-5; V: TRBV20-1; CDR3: CSASRALWAQYF
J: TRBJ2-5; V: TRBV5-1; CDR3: CASSLGLVQETQYF
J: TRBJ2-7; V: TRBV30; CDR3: CAWRRTGIEEQYF
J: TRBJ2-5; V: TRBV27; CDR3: CASSQRPSTSGGQETQYF
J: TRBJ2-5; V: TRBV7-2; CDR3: CGTSGGPQETQYF
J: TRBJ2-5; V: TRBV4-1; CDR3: CASSQYGVFQETQYF
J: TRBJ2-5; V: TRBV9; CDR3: CASSVSLVLGETQYF
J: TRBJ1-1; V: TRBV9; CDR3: CASSVAQGEGRTFF
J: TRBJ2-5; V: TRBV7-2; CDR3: CASSFPGIPTQYF
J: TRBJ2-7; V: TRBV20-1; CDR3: CSAPLAGLSYEQYF
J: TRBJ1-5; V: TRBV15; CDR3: CATSRDRVSNQPQHF
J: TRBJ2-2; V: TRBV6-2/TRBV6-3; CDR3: CASSQDRSTGELFF
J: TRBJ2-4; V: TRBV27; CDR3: CASSRGQGGKNIQYF
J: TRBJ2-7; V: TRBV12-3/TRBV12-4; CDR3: CASSWTGGSPYEQYF
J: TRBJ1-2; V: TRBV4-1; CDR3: CASSQDRTGQGYSYGYTF
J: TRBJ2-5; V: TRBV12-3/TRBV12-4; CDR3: CASSLAPRARETQYF
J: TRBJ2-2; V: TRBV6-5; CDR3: CASSYGYTGELFF
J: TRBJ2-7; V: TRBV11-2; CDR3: CATGLADSYEQYF
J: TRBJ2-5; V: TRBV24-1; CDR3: CATSDTTEETQYF
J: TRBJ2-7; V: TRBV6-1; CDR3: CAASDGRMDDEQYF
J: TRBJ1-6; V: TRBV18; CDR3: CASSPRAWTPINSPLHF
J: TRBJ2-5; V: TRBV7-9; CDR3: CASSPGTPLTQYF
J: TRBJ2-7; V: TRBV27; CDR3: CASGSTAYEQYF
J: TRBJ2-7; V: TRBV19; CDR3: CASSAPEAGAHEQYF
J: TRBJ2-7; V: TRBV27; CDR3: CASSLSAGLVYEQYF
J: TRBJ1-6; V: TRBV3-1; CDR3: CASSLAGDTSPLHF
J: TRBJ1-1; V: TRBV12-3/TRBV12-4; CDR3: CASSLGARETEAFF
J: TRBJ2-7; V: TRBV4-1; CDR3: CASSQLFDSGEQYF